This TCR beta chain was identified in a study of blood T cell repertoires in COVID-19 (TCRdb year 2020). Background on the whole study: Collaborator samples came from the United States, Italy and Spain and covered acute and convalescent phases of COVID-19. The material from the prospective study consisted of cDNA or gDNA derived from T cells, B-cell-depleted T cells, or PBMCs. Deeply sampled blood TCRbeta repertoires from subjects exposed to, actively infected with, or recovered from COVID-19 were included in the dataset. The repertoires were released in a freely available public database intended as a resource for research on the immune response to SARS-CoV-2. Samples came from the ongoing ImmuneRACE study (first 160 participants) plus 1,254 subjects from 6 global collaborators. Sample metadata almost always included a de-identified subject ID, COVID-19 status, age in years and sex. Where available, HLA class I and class II types were taken from metadata supplied by the sample provider and were not determined by assay-based typing. Broad study findings and their caveats: The amount of clinical and demographic metadata varied by source and participant and was provided uncurated.

TCRbeta CDR3 regions were amplified from genomic DNA by means of the immunoSEQ Assay, a bias-controlled multiplex PCR. In the paper's pipeline: The number of nucleated cells in each sample was estimated from the amplification of reference gene primers within the assay. To quantify the absolute abundance of each unique TCRbeta CDR3 rearrangement, sequence reads were collapsed and filtered. For each sample, productive Simpson clonality was calculated as the square root of Simpson's diversity index over productive rearrangements. TCRdb re-hosts the immuneACCESS table, in-frame sequences only. Its copies lack some clones; in the studies checked, an unresolved V gene accounts for under half of them, and the cause for the rest is not known. V, J and clone size reflect that table, while D and trimming were determined from the DNA. In all, the sample holds some 360,000 clones, and approximately 89% of those were seen once. Clones ranked in the top ten supply just under 4% of the sample.

One collaborating source in Seattle enrolled patients during active infection and followed them longitudinally through the course of disease. Each collaborating institution followed its own protocols to collect whole blood in K2EDTA tubes. For TCRbeta analysis, collaborator samples were shipped as frozen whole blood, as isolated PBMCs, or as DNA extracted from either sample type. Regarding this clone: Its antigen is not yet known. Nothing much larger sits one base from this clone, and base qualities are not available.

Trimming leaves V shorter by 5 bases and J shorter by 4 bases, with the junction holding 6 bases beyond the gene matches. The germline V gene encodes CDR1 SGHNT and CDR2 YENEEA. The CDR3 goes from the cysteine to the phenylalanine over 15 residues. The retained sequence is limited to the CDR3, 45 bases, with the frame set at the first base. The sample taken for sequencing was peripheral blood. The sequence was obtained from a woman aged 55-70 years with COVID-19, enrolled during active disease. This chain joins TRBV11-3 to TRBJ2-1, with 9 bases aligning to TRBD2. This receptor carries the CDR3 CASSLSGGQYNEQFF. The DNA sequence is as follows: TGTGCCAGCAGCCTCAGCGGGGGGCAGTACAATGAGCAGTTCTTC.